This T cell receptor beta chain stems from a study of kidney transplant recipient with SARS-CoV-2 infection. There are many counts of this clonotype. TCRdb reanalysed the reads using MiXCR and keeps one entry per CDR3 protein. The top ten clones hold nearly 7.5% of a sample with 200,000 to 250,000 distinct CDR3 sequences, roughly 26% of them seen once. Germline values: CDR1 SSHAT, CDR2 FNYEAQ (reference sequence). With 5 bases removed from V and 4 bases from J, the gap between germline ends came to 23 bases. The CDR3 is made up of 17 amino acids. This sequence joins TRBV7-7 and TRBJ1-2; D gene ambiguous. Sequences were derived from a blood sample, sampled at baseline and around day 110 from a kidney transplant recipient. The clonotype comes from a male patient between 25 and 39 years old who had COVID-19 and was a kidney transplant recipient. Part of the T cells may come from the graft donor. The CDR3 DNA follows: TGTGCCAGCAGCCGTTTACTTAAGTGCCGAAAGACCTATGGCTACACCTTC. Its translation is CASSRLLKCRKTYGYTF.